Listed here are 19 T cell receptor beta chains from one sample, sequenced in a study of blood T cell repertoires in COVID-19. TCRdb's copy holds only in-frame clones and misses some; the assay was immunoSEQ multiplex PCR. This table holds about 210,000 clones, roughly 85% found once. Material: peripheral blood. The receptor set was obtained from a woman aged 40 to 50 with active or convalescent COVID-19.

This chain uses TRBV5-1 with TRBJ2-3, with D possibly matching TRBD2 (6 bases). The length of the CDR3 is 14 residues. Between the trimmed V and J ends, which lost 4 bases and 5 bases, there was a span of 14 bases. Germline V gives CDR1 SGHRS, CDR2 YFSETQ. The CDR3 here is CASSPSGLIDTQYF. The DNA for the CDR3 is TGCGCCAGCAGCCCCAGCGGGTTAATAGATACGCAGTATTTT.

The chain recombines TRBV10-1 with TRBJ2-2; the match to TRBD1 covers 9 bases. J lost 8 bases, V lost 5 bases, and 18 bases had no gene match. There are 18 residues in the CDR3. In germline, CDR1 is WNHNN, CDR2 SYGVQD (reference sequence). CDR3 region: CASSCTSTAGQGSGELFF. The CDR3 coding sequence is TGCGCCAGCAGTTGCACCTCAACCGCGGGACAGGGCTCGGGGGAGCTGTTTTTT.

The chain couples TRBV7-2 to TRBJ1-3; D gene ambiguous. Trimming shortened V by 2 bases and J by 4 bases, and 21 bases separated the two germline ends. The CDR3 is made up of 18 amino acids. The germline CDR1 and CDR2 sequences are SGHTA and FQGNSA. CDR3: CASSLPVGRPGKGNTIYF. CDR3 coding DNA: TGTGCCAGCAGCTTACCCGTCGGCAGGCCCGGGAAGGGAAACACCATATATTTT. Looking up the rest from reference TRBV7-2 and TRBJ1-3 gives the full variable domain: GAGVSQSPSNKVTEKGKDVELRCDPISGHTALYWYRQSLGQGLEFLIYFQGNSAPDKSGLPSDRFSAERTGGSVSTLTIQRTQQEDSAVYLCASSLPVGRPGKGNTIYFGEGSWLTVV.

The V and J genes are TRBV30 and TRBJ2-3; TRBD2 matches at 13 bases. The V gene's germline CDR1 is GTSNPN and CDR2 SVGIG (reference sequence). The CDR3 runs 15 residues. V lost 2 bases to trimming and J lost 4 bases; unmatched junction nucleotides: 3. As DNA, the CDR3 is TGTGCCTGGAGTCCAACTAGCGGGGGGGCAGATACGCAGTATTTT. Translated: CAWSPTSGGADTQYF.

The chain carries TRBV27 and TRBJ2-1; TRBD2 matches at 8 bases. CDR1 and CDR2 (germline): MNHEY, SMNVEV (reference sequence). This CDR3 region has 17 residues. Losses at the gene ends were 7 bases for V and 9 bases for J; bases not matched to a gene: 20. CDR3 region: CASKTVIAGPQAGEQFF. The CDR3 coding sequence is TGTGCCAGCAAGACGGTGATAGCGGGACCTCAAGCGGGTGAGCAGTTCTTC.

The CDR3 loop reads CASSQQAGQKNIQYF. In nucleotides, the CDR3 is TGCGCCAGCAGCCAACAAGCGGGACAAAAAAACATTCAGTACTTC. The chain recombines TRBV4-1 with TRBJ2-4; a weak D match, TRBD2 (7 bases). CDR3 size: 15 residues. V lost 2 bases and J 4 bases, leaving 12 bases between the germline ends. Germline V gives CDR1 MGHRA, CDR2 YSYEKL.

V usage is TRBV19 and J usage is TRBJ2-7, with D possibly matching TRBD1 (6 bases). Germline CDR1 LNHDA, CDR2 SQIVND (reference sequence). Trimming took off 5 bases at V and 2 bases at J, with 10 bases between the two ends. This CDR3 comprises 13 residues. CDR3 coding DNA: TGTGCCAGTAGTCGGACAGCCGCCTACGAGCAGTACTTC. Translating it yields CASSRTAAYEQYF.

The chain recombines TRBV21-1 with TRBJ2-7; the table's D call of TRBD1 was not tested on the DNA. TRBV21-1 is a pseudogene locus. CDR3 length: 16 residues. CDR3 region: CASSTPTGSGSYEQYF. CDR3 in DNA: TGTGCCAGCAGCACCCCGACAGGGAGCGGGTCCTACGAGCAGTACTTC.

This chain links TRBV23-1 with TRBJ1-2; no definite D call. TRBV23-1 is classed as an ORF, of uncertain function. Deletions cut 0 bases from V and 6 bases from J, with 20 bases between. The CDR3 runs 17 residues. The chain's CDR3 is CASSQSNPRARRHGYTF. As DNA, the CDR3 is TGCGCCAGCAGTCAATCCAATCCCCGAGCGCGGCGGCATGGCTACACCTTC.

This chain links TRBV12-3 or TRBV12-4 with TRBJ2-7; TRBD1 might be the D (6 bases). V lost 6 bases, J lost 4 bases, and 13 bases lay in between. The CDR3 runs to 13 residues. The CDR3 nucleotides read TGTGCCAGCAGGCGACAGGACTTTTACGAGCAGTACTTC. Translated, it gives CASRRQDFYEQYF.

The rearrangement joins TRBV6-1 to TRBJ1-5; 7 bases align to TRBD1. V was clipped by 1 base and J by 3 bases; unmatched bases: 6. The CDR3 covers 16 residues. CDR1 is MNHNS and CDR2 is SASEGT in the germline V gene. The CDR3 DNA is TGTGCCAGCAGTGAAGAACCAGGGGGAAACAATCAGCCCCAGCATTTT. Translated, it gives CASSEEPGGNNQPQHF.

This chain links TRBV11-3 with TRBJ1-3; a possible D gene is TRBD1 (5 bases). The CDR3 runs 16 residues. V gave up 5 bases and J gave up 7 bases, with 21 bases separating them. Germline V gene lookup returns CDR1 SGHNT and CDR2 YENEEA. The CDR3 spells CASSHPGQGIGNTIYF. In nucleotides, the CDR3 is TGTGCCAGCAGCCATCCAGGGCAGGGAATTGGGAACACCATATATTTT.

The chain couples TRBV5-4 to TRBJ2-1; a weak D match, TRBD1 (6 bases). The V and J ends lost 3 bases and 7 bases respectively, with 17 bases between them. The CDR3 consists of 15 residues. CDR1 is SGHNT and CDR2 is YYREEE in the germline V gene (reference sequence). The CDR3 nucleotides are TGTGCCAGCAGCTCGTCCCAGGGGTCTCTAAATGAGCAGTTCTTC. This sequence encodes CASSSSQGSLNEQFF.

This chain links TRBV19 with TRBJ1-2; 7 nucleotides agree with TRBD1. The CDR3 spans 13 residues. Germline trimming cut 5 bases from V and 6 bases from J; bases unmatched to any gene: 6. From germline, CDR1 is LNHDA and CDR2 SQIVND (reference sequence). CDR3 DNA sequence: TGTGCCAGTAGTGTCGGGACAGCGGATGGCTACACCTTC. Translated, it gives CASSVGTADGYTF.

CDR3 residues: CASSQAAGVAYEQYF. DNA for the CDR3: TGCGCCAGCAGCCAGGCAGCGGGGGTGGCCTACGAGCAGTACTTC. The rearrangement joins TRBV4-1 to TRBJ2-7; 8 positions match TRBD2. Germline CDR1 MGHRA, CDR2 YSYEKL. The trim removed 3 bases at V and 2 bases at J, leaving 6 bases unmatched. This CDR3 is built from 15 residues.

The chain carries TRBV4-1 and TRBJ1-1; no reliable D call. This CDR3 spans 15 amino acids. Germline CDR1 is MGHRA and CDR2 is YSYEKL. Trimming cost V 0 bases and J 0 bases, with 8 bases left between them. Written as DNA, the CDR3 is TGCGCCAGCAGCCAAGAGGCAGGCATGAACACTGAAGCTTTCTTT. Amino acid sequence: CASSQEAGMNTEAFF.

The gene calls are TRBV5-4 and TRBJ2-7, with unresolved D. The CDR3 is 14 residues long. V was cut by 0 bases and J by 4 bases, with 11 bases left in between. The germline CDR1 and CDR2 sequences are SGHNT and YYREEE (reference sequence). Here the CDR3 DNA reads TGTGCCAGCAGCTTGGGACTCCAAGTATACGAGCAGTACTTC. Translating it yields CASSLGLQVYEQYF.

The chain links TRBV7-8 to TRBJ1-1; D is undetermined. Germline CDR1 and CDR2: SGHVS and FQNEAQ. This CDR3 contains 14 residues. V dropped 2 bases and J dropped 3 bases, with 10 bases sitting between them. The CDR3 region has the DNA TGTGCCAGCAGCTTAACGCTGACTTACACTGAAGCTTTCTTT. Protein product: CASSLTLTYTEAFF.

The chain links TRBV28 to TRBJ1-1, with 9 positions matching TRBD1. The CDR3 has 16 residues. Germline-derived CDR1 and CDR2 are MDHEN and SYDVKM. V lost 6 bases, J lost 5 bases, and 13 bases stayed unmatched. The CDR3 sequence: CASSRHPGQGTTEAFF. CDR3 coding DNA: TGTGCCAGCAGCCGACACCCGGGACAGGGAACAACTGAAGCTTTCTTT.